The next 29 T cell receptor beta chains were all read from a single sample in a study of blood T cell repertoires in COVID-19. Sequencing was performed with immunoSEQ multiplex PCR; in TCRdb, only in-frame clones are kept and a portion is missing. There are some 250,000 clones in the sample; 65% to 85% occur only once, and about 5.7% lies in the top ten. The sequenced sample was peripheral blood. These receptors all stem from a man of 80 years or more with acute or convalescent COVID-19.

The CDR3 spells CASSPNGGPTSSYEQYF. The CDR3 nucleotides read TGTGCCAGCTCACCAAACGGGGGGCCGACTAGCTCCTACGAGCAGTACTTC. The rearrangement links TRBV18 to TRBJ2-7; D might be TRBD2 (7 bases). The CDR3 consists of 17 residues. Trimming left V 2 bases short and J 0 bases short, with 17 bases between. CDR1 is KGHSH, CDR2 LQKENI, per germline.

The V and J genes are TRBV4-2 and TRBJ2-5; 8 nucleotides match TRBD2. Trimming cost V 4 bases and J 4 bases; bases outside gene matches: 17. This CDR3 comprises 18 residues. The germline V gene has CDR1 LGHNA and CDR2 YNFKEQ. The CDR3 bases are TGTGCCAGCAGCCCTGGGGACGGGAGGGCCAGTTTATCAGAGACCCAGTACTTC. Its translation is CASSPGDGRASLSETQYF.

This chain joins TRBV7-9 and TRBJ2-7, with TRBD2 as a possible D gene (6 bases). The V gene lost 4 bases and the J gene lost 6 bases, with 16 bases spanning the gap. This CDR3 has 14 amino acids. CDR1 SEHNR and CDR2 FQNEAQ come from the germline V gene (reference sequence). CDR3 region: CASSSDYPAIEQYF. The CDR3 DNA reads TGTGCCAGCAGCTCGGACTACCCGGCCATCGAGCAGTACTTC.

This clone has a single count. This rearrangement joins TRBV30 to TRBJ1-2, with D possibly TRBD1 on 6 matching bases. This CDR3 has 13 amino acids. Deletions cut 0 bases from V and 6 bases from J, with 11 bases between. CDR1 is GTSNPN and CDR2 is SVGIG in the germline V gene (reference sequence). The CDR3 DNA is TGTGCCTGGAGTGTACGCCACAGGGATGGCTACACCTTC. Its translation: CAWSVRHRDGYTF.

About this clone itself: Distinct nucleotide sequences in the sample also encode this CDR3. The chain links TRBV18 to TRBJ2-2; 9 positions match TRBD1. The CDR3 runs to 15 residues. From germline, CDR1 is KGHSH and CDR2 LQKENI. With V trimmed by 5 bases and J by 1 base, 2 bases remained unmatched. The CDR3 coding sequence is TGTGCCAGCTCAACGGGACAGGGGAACACCGGGGAGCTGTTTTTT. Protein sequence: CASSTGQGNTGELFF. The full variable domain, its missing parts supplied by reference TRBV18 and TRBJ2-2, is NAGVMQNPRHLVRRRGQEARLRCSPMKGHSHVYWYRQLPEEGLKFMVYLQKENIIDESGMPKERFSAEFPKEGPSILRIQQVVRGDSAAYFCASSTGQGNTGELFFGEGSRLTVL.

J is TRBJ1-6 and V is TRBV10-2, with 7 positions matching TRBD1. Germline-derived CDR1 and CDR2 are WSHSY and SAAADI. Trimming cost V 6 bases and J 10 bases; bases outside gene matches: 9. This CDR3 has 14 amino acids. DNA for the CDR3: TGCGCCAGCAGAGACAGGGAAAGGGGCTCACCCCTCCACTTT. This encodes CASRDRERGSPLHF.

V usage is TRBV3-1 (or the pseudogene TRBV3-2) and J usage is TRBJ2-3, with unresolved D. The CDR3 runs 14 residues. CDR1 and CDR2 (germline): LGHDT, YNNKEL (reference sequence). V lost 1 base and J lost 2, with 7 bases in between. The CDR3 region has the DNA TGTGCCAGCAGCCAAGGTCACTCCACAGATACGCAGTATTTT. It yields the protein CASSQGHSTDTQYF.

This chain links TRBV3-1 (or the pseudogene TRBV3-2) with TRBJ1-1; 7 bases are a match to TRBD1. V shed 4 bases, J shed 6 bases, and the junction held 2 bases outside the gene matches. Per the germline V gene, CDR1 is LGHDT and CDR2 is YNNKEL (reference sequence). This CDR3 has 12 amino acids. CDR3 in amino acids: CASSLGTAEAFF. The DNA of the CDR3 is TGTGCCAGCAGCCTCGGGACAGCTGAAGCTTTCTTT.

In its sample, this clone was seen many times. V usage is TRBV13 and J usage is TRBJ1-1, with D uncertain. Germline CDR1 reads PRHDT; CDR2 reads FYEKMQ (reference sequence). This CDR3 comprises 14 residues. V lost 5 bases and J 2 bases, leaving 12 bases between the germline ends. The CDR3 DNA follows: TGTGCCAGCAGCCCCCAGGAACCCAACACTGAAGCTTTCTTT. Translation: CASSPQEPNTEAFF. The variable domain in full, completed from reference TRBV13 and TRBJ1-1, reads AAGVIQSPRHLIKEKRETATLKCYPIPRHDTVYWYQQGPGQDPQFLISFYEKMQSDKGSIPDRFSAQQFSDYHSELNMSSLELGDSALYFCASSPQEPNTEAFFGQGTRLTVV.

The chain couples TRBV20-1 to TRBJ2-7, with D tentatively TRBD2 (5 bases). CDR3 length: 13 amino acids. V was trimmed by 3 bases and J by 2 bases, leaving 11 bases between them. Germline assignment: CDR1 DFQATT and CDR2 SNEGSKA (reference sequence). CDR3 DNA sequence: TGCAGTGCTAGTTCCGTTAGCGCCTACGAGCAGTACTTC. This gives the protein CSASSVSAYEQYF.

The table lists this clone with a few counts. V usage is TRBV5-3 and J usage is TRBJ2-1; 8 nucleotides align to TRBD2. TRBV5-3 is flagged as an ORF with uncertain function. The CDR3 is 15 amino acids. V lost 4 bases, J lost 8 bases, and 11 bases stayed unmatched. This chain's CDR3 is CARSPGGPLIDEQFF. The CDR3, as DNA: TGTGCCAGAAGCCCGGGAGGGCCATTAATCGATGAGCAGTTCTTC.

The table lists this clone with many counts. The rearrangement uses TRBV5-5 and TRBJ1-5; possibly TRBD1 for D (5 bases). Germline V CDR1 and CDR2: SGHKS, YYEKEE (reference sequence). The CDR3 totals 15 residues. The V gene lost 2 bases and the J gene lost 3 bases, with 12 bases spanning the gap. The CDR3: CASSLGASHNQPQHF. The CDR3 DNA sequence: TGTGCCAGCAGCTTAGGGGCCAGCCACAATCAGCCCCAGCATTTT.

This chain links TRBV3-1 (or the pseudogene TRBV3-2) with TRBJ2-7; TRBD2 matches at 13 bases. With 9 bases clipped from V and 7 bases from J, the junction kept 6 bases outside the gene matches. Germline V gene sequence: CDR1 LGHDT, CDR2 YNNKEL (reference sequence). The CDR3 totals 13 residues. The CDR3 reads CASRLAGGGEQYF. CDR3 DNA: TGTGCCAGTAGACTAGCGGGAGGAGGGGAGCAGTACTTC.

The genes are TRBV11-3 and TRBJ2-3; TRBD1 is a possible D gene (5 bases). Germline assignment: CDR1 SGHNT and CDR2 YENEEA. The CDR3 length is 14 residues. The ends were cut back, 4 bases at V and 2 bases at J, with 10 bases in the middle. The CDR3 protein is CASSSTGVTDTQYF. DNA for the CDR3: TGTGCCAGCAGCTCAACAGGAGTCACAGATACGCAGTATTTT.

Here the CDR3 DNA reads TGTGCCAGCAGTGAACATAGCGGACAGCCCCAGCATTTT. It specifies CASSEHSGQPQHF. This sequence joins TRBV6-1 and TRBJ1-5; D is undetermined. This CDR3 region has 13 residues. Germline loops: CDR1 MNHNS, CDR2 SASEGT. V dropped 2 bases and J dropped 7 bases, with 9 bases sitting between them.

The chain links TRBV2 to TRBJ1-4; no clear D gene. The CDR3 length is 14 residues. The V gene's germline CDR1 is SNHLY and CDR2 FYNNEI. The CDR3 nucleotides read TGTCAACCCGGCGGGTCATCAACTAATGAAAAACTGTTTTTT. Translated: CQPGGSSTNEKLFF.

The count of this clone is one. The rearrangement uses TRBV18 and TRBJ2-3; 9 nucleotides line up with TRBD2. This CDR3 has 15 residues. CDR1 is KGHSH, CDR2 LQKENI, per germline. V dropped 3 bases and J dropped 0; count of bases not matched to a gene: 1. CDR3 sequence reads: CASSPLAGSTDTQYF. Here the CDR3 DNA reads TGTGCCAGCTCACCTCTAGCGGGGAGCACAGATACGCAGTATTTT. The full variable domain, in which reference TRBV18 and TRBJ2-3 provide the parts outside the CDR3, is NAGVMQNPRHLVRRRGQEARLRCSPMKGHSHVYWYRQLPEEGLKFMVYLQKENIIDESGMPKERFSAEFPKEGPSILRIQQVVRGDSAAYFCASSPLAGSTDTQYFGPGTRLTVL.

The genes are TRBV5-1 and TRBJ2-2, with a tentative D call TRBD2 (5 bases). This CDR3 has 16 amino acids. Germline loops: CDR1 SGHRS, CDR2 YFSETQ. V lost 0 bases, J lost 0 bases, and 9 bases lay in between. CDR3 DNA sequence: TGCGCCAGCAGCTTGGAAGTGGGAGCGAACACCGGGGAGCTGTTTTTT. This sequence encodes CASSLEVGANTGELFF.

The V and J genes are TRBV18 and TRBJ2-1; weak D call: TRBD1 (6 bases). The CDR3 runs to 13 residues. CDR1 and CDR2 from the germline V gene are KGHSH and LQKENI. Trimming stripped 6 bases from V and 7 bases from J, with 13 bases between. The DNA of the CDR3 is TGTGCCAGCTCCCAGGGGCGGCCGAATGAGCAGTTCTTC. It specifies CASSQGRPNEQFF.

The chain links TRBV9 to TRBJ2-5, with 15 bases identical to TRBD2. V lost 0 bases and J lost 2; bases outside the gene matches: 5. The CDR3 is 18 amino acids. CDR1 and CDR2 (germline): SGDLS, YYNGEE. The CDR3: CASSVAVGLAGGQETQYF. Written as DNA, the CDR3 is TGTGCCAGCAGCGTAGCGGTAGGACTAGCGGGAGGGCAAGAGACCCAGTACTTC.

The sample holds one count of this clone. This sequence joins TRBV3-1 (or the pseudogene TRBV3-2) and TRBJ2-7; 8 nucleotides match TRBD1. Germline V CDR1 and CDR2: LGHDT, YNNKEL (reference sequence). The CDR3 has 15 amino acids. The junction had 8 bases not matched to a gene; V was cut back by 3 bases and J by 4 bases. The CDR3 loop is CASSHSGGYVYEQYF. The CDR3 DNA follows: TGTGCCAGCAGCCATTCAGGGGGCTACGTGTACGAGCAGTACTTC.

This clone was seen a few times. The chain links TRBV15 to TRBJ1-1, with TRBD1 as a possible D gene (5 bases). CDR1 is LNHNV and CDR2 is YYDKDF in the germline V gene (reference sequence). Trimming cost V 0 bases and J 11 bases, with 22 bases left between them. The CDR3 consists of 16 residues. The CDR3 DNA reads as TGTGCCACCAGCAGAGATGTCGGGGGGTCCTCCCCCTTGGCTTTCTTT. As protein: CATSRDVGGSSPLAFF.

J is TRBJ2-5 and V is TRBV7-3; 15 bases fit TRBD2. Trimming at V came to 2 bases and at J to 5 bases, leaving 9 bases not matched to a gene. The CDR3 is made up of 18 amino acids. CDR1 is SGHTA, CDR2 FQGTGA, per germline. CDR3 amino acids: CASSLGLAGGPGYETQYF. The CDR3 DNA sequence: TGTGCCAGCAGCTTAGGACTAGCGGGAGGGCCAGGTTACGAGACCCAGTACTTC.

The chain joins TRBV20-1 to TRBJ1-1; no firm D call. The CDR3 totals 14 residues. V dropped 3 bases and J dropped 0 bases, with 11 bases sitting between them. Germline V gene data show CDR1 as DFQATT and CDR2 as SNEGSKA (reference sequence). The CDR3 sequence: CSASSPVMNTEAFF. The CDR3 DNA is TGCAGTGCTAGTTCCCCCGTAATGAACACTGAAGCTTTCTTT.

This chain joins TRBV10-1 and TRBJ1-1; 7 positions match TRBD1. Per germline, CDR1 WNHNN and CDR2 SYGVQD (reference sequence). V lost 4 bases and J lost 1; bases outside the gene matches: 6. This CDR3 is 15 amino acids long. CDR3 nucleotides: TGCGCCAGCAGTGCCTCCGGGACAGCGAACACTGAAGCTTTCTTT. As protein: CASSASGTANTEAFF.

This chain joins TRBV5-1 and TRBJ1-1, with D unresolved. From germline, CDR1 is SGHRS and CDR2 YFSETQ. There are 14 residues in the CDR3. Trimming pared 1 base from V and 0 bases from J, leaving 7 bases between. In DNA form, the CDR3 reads TGCGCCAGCAGCTTGAGCCAGGTGAACACTGAAGCTTTCTTT. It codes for CASSLSQVNTEAFF.

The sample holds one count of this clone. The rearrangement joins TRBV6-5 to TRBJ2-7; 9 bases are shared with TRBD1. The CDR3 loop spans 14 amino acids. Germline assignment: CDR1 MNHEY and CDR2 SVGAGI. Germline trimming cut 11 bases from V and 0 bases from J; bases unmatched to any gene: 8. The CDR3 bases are TGTGCCGCCAAAGCACAGGGGGCCTCCTACGAGCAGTACTTC. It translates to CAAKAQGASYEQYF.

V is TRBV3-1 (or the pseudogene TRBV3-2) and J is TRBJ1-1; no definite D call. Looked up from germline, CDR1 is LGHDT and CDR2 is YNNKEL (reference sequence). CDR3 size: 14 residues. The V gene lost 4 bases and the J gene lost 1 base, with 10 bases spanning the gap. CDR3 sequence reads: CASSLLRENTEAFF. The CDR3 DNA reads TGTGCCAGCAGCCTCCTCCGGGAGAACACTGAAGCTTTCTTT.

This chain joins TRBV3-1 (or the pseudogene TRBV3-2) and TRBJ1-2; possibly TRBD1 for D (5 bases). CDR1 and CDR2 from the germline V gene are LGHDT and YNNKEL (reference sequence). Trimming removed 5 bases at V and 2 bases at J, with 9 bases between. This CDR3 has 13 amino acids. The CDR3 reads CASSGAGNYGYTF. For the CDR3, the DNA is TGTGCCAGCAGCGGGGCGGGGAACTATGGCTACACCTTC.